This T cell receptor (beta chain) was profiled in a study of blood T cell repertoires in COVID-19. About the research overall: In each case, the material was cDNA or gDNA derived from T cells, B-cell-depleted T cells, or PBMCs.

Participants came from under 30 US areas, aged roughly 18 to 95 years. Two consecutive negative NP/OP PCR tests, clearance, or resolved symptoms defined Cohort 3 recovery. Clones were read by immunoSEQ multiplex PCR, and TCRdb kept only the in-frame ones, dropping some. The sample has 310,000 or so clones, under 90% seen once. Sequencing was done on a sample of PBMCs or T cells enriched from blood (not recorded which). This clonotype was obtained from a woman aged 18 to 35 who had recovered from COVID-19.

CDR3 amino acids: CATRRTGLDGYTF. DNA for the CDR3: TGTGCCACGAGGAGGACAGGGCTAGATGGCTACACCTTC. The genes are TRBV19 and TRBJ1-2, with 8 nucleotides matching TRBD1. Germline assignment: CDR1 LNHDA and CDR2 SQIVND (reference sequence). The CDR3 contains 13 residues. After removal of 10 bases from V and 6 bases from J, the junction contained 10 bases not matched to a gene.